These 32 T cell receptor beta chains were sequenced from one sample in a study of cytomegalovirus exposure and HLA in healthy donors. It was with 60 Vbeta and 13 Jbeta primers that the PCR ran. The data were produced by immunoSEQ multiplex PCR, yet TCRdb's version contains in-frame clones alone and is incomplete. The table records about 190,000 clones, 82% of them present only once. The specimen sequenced was PBMCs. The receptors were gathered from a woman aged 18-35 years in good health and CMV-seronegative.

V gene TRBV7-8 combines with J gene TRBJ1-5, with a weak D call TRBD1 (6 bases). Per the germline V gene, CDR1 is SGHVS and CDR2 is FQNEAQ. The ends were cut back, 1 base at V and 5 bases at J, with 15 bases in the middle. The CDR3 spans 16 residues. The CDR3 bases are TGTGCCAGCAGCTTAGGTGACAGGCTGAGGGATCAGCCCCAGCATTTT. Translating gives CASSLGDRLRDQPQHF. Together with reference TRBV7-8 and TRBJ1-5, the CDR3 gives the full variable domain: GAGVSQSPRYKVAKRGQDVALRCDPISGHVSLFWYQQALGQGPEFLTYFQNEAQLDKSGLPSDRFFAERPEGSVSTLKIQRTQQEDSAVYLCASSLGDRLRDQPQHFGDGTRLSIL.

The J gene is TRBJ2-1, the V gene TRBV7-2; tentatively, D is TRBD2 (6 bases). The CDR3 contains 13 residues. CDR1 and CDR2 from the germline V gene are SGHTA and FQGNSA. The V and J ends lost 2 bases and 8 bases respectively, with 10 bases between them. The CDR3 here is CASSLPAGYEQFF. The CDR3 DNA is TGTGCCAGCAGCTTACCAGCGGGCTATGAGCAGTTCTTC.

The V and J genes are TRBV7-9 and TRBJ2-5, with a tentative D call TRBD1 (5 bases). CDR1 SEHNR and CDR2 FQNEAQ come from the germline V gene (reference sequence). The CDR3 runs to 15 residues. Trimming took off 4 bases at V and 1 base at J, with 13 bases between the two ends. The CDR3 bases are TGTGCCAGCAGCTCCCCGACAGATCTCCAAGAGACCCAGTACTTC. Amino acid sequence: CASSSPTDLQETQYF.

The chain carries TRBV18 and TRBJ1-2; tentatively, D is TRBD1 (6 bases). This CDR3 region has 14 residues. Germline loops: CDR1 KGHSH, CDR2 LQKENI. Trimming cost V 2 bases and J 3 bases, with 10 bases left between them. CDR3 sequence: CASSPSDSYYGYTF. The CDR3 DNA reads TGTGCCAGCTCACCATCGGACAGTTACTATGGCTACACCTTC. Drawing the rest from reference TRBV18 and TRBJ1-2, the complete variable domain is NAGVMQNPRHLVRRRGQEARLRCSPMKGHSHVYWYRQLPEEGLKFMVYLQKENIIDESGMPKERFSAEFPKEGPSILRIQQVVRGDSAAYFCASSPSDSYYGYTFGSGTRLTVV.

The rearrangement links TRBV7-3 to TRBJ2-1; 7 bases are a match to TRBD1. CDR1 and CDR2 from the germline V gene are SGHTA and FQGTGA. V lost 9 bases to trimming and J lost 6 bases; unmatched junction nucleotides: 11. The CDR3 has 14 amino acids. CDR3 sequence reads: CASSIQGSSNEQFF. The CDR3 nucleotides read TGTGCCAGTAGCATACAGGGGTCTTCCAATGAGCAGTTCTTC.

The genes are TRBV6-6 and TRBJ2-7; 7 bases line up with TRBD2. The CDR3 length is 15 residues. Germline V lookup: CDR1 MNHNY, CDR2 SVGAGI (reference sequence). J lost 3 bases, V lost 6 bases, and 11 bases had no gene match. This chain's CDR3 is CASSYASGTNYEQYF. CDR3 nucleotide sequence: TGTGCCAGCAGCTACGCCTCCGGGACTAACTACGAGCAGTACTTC.

The chain employs TRBV28 and TRBJ1-2; 9 positions match TRBD1. CDR1 MDHEN and CDR2 SYDVKM come from the germline V gene. The V and J ends lost 5 bases and 7 bases, in that order; junction bases with no gene match: 8. CDR3 size: 14 residues. The CDR3: CASSGGTGFFGYTF. The CDR3 DNA is TGTGCCAGCAGTGGGGGGACAGGGTTTTTTGGCTACACCTTC.

In DNA form, the CDR3 reads TGTGCCAGCAGAGATACAGGACAGAGCAATCAGCCCCAGCATTTT. Residues: CASRDTGQSNQPQHF. The rearrangement uses TRBV6-5 and TRBJ1-5, with a weak D call TRBD1 (6 bases). The CDR3 consists of 15 residues. The germline V and J ends were trimmed by 6 bases and 1 base, with 13 bases remaining between them. CDR1 and CDR2 from the germline V gene are MNHEY and SVGAGI.

This clone has just one count. The V and J genes are TRBV10-1 and TRBJ2-1, with a weak D call TRBD1 (6 bases). Trimming took 6 bases from V and 2 from J, leaving 20 bases between them. CDR1 WNHNN and CDR2 SYGVQD come from the germline V gene (reference sequence). This CDR3 spans 17 amino acids. The CDR3 loop is CASRKTNRDWAYNEQFF. CDR3 coding DNA: TGCGCCAGCAGAAAAACTAACAGGGATTGGGCCTACAATGAGCAGTTCTTC.

This rearrangement joins TRBV27 to TRBJ2-3; 7 bases map to TRBD2. Germline values: CDR1 MNHEY, CDR2 SMNVEV (reference sequence). The length of the CDR3 is 15 residues. The ends lost 7 bases at V and 0 bases at J; junction bases unmatched: 7. The CDR3 DNA follows: TGTGCCAGCACTGGATCTAGCGGTAGCACAGATACGCAGTATTTT. It yields the protein CASTGSSGSTDTQYF.

The V gene is TRBV5-5, the J gene TRBJ1-4; 9 bases align to TRBD1. The CDR3 loop spans 15 amino acids. J was trimmed by 6 bases and V by 3 bases; bases with no gene match: 6. CDR1 is SGHKS, CDR2 YYEKEE, per germline (reference sequence). The CDR3: CASSWTGVADEKLFF. CDR3 bases: TGTGCCAGCAGCTGGACAGGGGTGGCGGATGAAAAACTGTTTTTT.

The chain has TRBV2 and TRBJ2-2; 8 bases map to TRBD1. V was clipped by 4 bases and J by 5 bases; unmatched bases: 0. The germline V gene encodes CDR1 SNHLY and CDR2 FYNNEI. This CDR3 region has 13 residues. As DNA, the CDR3 is TGTGCCAGCAGTGGGACAGGGACCGGGGAGCTGTTTTTT. Translating gives CASSGTGTGELFF.

This clone showed up just a few times. The rearrangement uses TRBV23-1 and TRBJ2-7; 9 nucleotides line up with TRBD2. TRBV23-1 is filed as an ORF, its function uncertain. J gave up 0 bases and V 3 bases, and 18 bases lay outside the gene matches. The CDR3 has 20 amino acids. The CDR3 spells CASSHPRRRAGGRSSYEQYF. CDR3 coding DNA: TGCGCCAGCAGTCATCCCCGTCGTAGAGCGGGAGGACGAAGCTCCTACGAGCAGTACTTC.

V is TRBV27 and J is TRBJ2-3, with 11 bases identical to TRBD2. Looked up from germline, CDR1 is MNHEY and CDR2 is SMNVEV (reference sequence). J gave up 0 bases and V 6 bases, and 11 bases lay outside the gene matches. The CDR3 length is 18 residues. CDR3 sequence reads: CASSDTSGGLSSTDTQYF. In DNA form, the CDR3 reads TGTGCCAGCAGCGACACTAGCGGGGGTTTGTCTAGCACAGATACGCAGTATTTT.

The V gene is TRBV5-6, the J gene TRBJ2-5; perhaps TRBD2 as D (6 bases). The germline V and J ends were trimmed by 2 bases and 7 bases, with 18 bases remaining between them. CDR3 size: 15 residues. Per germline, CDR1 SGHDT and CDR2 YYEEEE. CDR3 loop: CASSLSLLKGGTQYF. CDR3 coding DNA: TGTGCCAGCAGCTTAAGTTTGTTGAAGGGAGGGACCCAGTACTTC.

This rearrangement joins TRBV7-9 to TRBJ2-7; D perhaps matches TRBD2 (5 bases). Germline V lookup: CDR1 SEHNR, CDR2 FQNEAQ (reference sequence). CDR3 length equals 16 residues. Trimming took 4 bases from V and 7 from J, leaving 23 bases between them. The CDR3 spells CASSSTTSGPPREQYF. The CDR3 nucleotides read TGTGCCAGCAGCTCCACCACTAGTGGCCCACCGAGGGAGCAGTACTTC.

The chain links TRBV6-1 to TRBJ2-5, with D tentatively TRBD2 (6 bases). CDR1 and CDR2 (germline): MNHNS, SASEGT. The germline V and J ends were trimmed by 4 bases and 1 base, with 16 bases remaining between them. This CDR3 has 16 amino acids. CDR3 protein: CASSVLIAVLQETQYF. CDR3 DNA sequence: TGTGCCAGCAGTGTACTGATAGCGGTCCTCCAAGAGACCCAGTACTTC.

This chain connects TRBV7-2 to TRBJ2-7, with TRBD2 matching over 7 bases. The CDR3 consists of 14 residues. In germline, CDR1 is SGHTA, CDR2 FQGNSA. With 3 bases clipped from V and 7 bases from J, the junction kept 9 bases outside the gene matches. CDR3 coding DNA: TGTGCCAGCAGCTTTCAAGCGGGGCCGGGGGAGCAGTACTTC. Amino acids: CASSFQAGPGEQYF.

This chain uses TRBV6-4 with TRBJ2-1, with D tentatively TRBD2 (6 bases). Trimming pared 6 bases from V and 8 bases from J, leaving 17 bases between. CDR3 length: 14 amino acids. Germline loops: CDR1 MRHNA, CDR2 SNTAGT. CDR3 residues: CASSRDTGEYEQFF. CDR3 DNA: TGTGCCAGCAGCCGAGATACGGGAGAGTATGAGCAGTTCTTC.

The count of this clone is one. The rearrangement joins TRBV30 to TRBJ2-1; 7 nucleotides line up with TRBD2. V shed 2 bases, J shed 9 bases, and the junction held 4 bases outside the gene matches. The CDR3 is made up of 12 amino acids. The germline CDR1 and CDR2 sequences are GTSNPN and SVGIG (reference sequence). CDR3 sequence reads: CAWSHGGVEQFF. The CDR3 nucleotides are TGTGCCTGGAGTCATGGGGGGGTTGAGCAGTTCTTC.

The chain recombines TRBV27 with TRBJ2-7, with a weak D call TRBD2 (6 bases). Germline V lookup: CDR1 MNHEY, CDR2 SMNVEV (reference sequence). Trimming pared 0 bases from V and 1 base from J, leaving 22 bases between. The CDR3 sequence is 19 residues long. The CDR3 DNA sequence: TGTGCCAGCAGTTTATCGATGGGGGGTCGCGTTGGGAGATCCTACGAGCAGTACTTC. Encoded protein: CASSLSMGGRVGRSYEQYF.

V usage is TRBV10-1 and J usage is TRBJ1-1, with TRBD1 as a possible D gene (5 bases). Germline V gene lookup returns CDR1 WNHNN and CDR2 SYGVQD (reference sequence). V was shortened by 2 bases and J by 1 base, with 11 bases between the two germline ends. The CDR3 consists of 15 residues. CDR3: CASSEPGEWNTEAFF. The DNA for the CDR3 is TGCGCCAGCAGTGAGCCGGGGGAATGGAACACTGAAGCTTTCTTT.

This clone is a singleton in its sample. This sequence joins TRBV21-1 and TRBJ2-2; TRBD2 is taken as the D call from the table, unchecked against the DNA. TRBV21-1 is noted as a pseudogene. This CDR3 comprises 18 residues. CDR3 coding DNA: TGTGCCAGCAGCAAATTATGGCCTCGGCGGGGAAACACCGGGGAGCTGTTTTTT. This translates into CASSKLWPRRGNTGELFF.

This clone was seen only a few times. The V gene is TRBV27, the J gene TRBJ1-1; 8 bases line up with TRBD1. This CDR3 contains 14 residues. The V gene's germline CDR1 is MNHEY and CDR2 SMNVEV (reference sequence). Trimming at V came to 4 bases and at J to 6 bases, leaving 7 bases not matched to a gene. CDR3 loop: CASSSWTGIAEAFF. The CDR3 region has the DNA TGTGCCAGCAGTTCATGGACAGGGATCGCTGAAGCTTTCTTT.

This rearrangement joins TRBV28 to TRBJ1-5, with a tentative D call TRBD1 (5 bases). Germline-derived CDR1 and CDR2 are MDHEN and SYDVKM. There are 17 residues in the CDR3. The V gene lost 3 bases and the J gene lost 6 bases, with 21 bases spanning the gap. CDR3 sequence (DNA): TGTGCCAGCAGTTTCCGAGTGGCCCCAGGGTATTTTCAGCCCCAGCATTTT. Its translation: CASSFRVAPGYFQPQHF.

In DNA, the CDR3 is TGTGCCAGCAGCTCCAGGGGGAGTACTGAAGCTTTCTTT. This translates into CASSSRGSTEAFF. J is TRBJ1-1 and V is TRBV7-9, with 7 bases that match TRBD1. Germline values: CDR1 SEHNR, CDR2 FQNEAQ (reference sequence). The CDR3 is made up of 13 amino acids. The ends lost 4 bases at V and 5 bases at J; junction bases unmatched: 4. Supplemented by reference TRBV7-9 and TRBJ1-1, the full variable domain reads DTGVSQNPRHKITKRGQNVTFRCDPISEHNRLYWYRQTLGQGPEFLTYFQNEAQLEKSRLLSDRFSAERPKGSFSTLEIQRTEQGDSAMYLCASSSRGSTEAFFGQGTRLTVV.

The rearrangement links TRBV15 to TRBJ2-3; D unresolved. Trimming stripped 2 bases from V and 6 bases from J, with 15 bases between. This CDR3 has 15 residues. CDR1 is LNHNV, CDR2 YYDKDF, per germline (reference sequence). In DNA form, the CDR3 reads TGTGCCACCAGCAGACCTGACATGTTCTCGGATACGCAGTATTTT. Translating it yields CATSRPDMFSDTQYF.

The V call is TRBV6-1, the J call TRBJ2-3; TRBD2 matches at 8 bases. Germline loops: CDR1 MNHNS, CDR2 SASEGT. Losses at the gene ends were 2 bases for V and 4 bases for J; bases not matched to a gene: 5. The CDR3 contains 15 residues. Written as DNA, the CDR3 is TGTGCCAGCAGTGAAAATCCCGGGGGGGCAGATACGCAGTATTTT. It translates to CASSENPGGADTQYF.

The rearrangement joins TRBV15 to TRBJ2-7; 7 bases align to TRBD1. J lost 2 bases, V lost 6 bases, and 7 bases had no gene match. The germline V gene has CDR1 LNHNV and CDR2 YYDKDF (reference sequence). This CDR3 is 14 amino acids long. The CDR3 sequence: CATSSRDRTYEQYF. CDR3 bases: TGTGCCACCAGTTCTCGGGACAGAACCTACGAGCAGTACTTC.

The gene calls are TRBV19 and TRBJ2-3; D is possibly TRBD1 (5 bases). Germline loops: CDR1 LNHDA, CDR2 SQIVND (reference sequence). CDR3 size: 14 residues. Trimming took off 5 bases at V and 6 bases at J, with 15 bases between the two ends. For the CDR3, the DNA is TGTGCCAGTAGTGTCTACGGTAGGGGTGATACGCAGTATTTT. Its translation: CASSVYGRGDTQYF.

V usage is TRBV25-1 and J usage is TRBJ2-2, with D possibly matching TRBD2 (6 bases). From germline, CDR1 is MGHDK and CDR2 SYGVNS. The CDR3 extends over 16 amino acids. Trimming removed 10 bases from V and 3 bases from J, with 21 bases in between. In nucleotides, the CDR3 is TGTGCCATGCGGCCTGGGGGGAGTTTGGACACCGGGGAGCTGTTTTTT. The encoded protein is CAMRPGGSLDTGELFF.

The chain employs TRBV7-8 and TRBJ1-3; the match to TRBD1 covers 8 bases. V shed 1 base and J 6 bases; nucleotides not matched to a gene: 5. This CDR3 is 15 amino acids long. Germline V gene data show CDR1 as SGHVS and CDR2 as FQNEAQ. The CDR3: CASSLGQGRLNTIYF. The CDR3 bases are TGTGCCAGCAGCTTAGGACAGGGGAGGCTAAACACCATATATTTT.